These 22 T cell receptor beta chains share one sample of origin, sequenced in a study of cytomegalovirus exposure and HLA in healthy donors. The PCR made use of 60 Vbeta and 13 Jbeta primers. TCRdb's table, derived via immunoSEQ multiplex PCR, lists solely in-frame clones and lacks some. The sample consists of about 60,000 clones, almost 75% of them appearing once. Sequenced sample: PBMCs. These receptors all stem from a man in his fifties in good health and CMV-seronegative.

Written as DNA, the CDR3 is TGCGCCAGCAGCCAAGAGCCAGGGGCCAGGGAGCAGTTCTTC. As protein: CASSQEPGAREQFF. V usage is TRBV4-1 and J usage is TRBJ2-1, with D maybe TRBD1 (6 bases). V was shortened by 0 bases and J by 10 bases, with 13 bases between the two germline ends. This CDR3 has 14 residues. CDR1 is MGHRA and CDR2 is YSYEKL in the germline V gene.

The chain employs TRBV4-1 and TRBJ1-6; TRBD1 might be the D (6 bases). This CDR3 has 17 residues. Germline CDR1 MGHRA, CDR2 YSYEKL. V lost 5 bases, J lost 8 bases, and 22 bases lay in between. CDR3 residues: CASSSSDRPVGDSPLHF. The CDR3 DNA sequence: TGCGCCAGCAGCTCCTCTGACAGGCCCGTGGGGGATTCACCCCTCCACTTT.

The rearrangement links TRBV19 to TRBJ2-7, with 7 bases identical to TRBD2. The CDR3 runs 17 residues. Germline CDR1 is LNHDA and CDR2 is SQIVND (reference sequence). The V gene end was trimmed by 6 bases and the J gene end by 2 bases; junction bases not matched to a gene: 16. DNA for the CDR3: TGTGCCAGTAGCCCACCCCCGGGGAGGGCCCAACCCTACGAGCAGTACTTC. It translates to CASSPPPGRAQPYEQYF. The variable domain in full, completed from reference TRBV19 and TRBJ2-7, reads DGGITQSPKYLFRKEGQNVTLSCEQNLNHDAMYWYRQDPGQGLRLIYYSQIVNDFQKGDIAEGYSVSREKKESFPLTVTSAQKNPTAFYLCASSPPPGRAQPYEQYFGPGTRLTVT.

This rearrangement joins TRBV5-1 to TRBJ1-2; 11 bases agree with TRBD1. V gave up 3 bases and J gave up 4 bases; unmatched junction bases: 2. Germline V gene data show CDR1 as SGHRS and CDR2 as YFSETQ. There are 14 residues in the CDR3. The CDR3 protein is CASSSGQGVYGYTF. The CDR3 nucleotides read TGCGCCAGCAGCTCGGGACAGGGGGTCTATGGCTACACCTTC. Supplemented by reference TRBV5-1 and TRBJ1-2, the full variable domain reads KAGVTQTPRYLIKTRGQQVTLSCSPISGHRSVSWYQQTPGQGLQFLFEYFSETQRNKGNFPGRFSGRQFSNSRSEMNVSTLELGDSALYLCASSSGQGVYGYTFGSGTRLTVV.

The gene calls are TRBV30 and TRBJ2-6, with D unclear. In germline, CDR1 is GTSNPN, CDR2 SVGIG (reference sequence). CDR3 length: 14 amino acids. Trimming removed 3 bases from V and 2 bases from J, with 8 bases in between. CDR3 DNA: TGTGCCTGGAGCGTAGTCACTGGGGCCAACGTCCTGACTTTC. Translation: CAWSVVTGANVLTF.

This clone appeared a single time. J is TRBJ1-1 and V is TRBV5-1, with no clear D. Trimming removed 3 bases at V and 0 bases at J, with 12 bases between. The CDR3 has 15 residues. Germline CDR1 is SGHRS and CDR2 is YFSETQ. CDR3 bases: TGCGCCAGCAGCTCCCGCGGGGTCGTGAACACTGAAGCTTTCTTT. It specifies CASSSRGVVNTEAFF.

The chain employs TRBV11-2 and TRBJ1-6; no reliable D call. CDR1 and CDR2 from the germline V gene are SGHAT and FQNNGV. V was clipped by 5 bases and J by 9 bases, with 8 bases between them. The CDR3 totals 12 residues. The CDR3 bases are TGTGCCAGCAGCGGGAGGGCTTCACCCCTCCACTTT. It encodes CASSGRASPLHF.

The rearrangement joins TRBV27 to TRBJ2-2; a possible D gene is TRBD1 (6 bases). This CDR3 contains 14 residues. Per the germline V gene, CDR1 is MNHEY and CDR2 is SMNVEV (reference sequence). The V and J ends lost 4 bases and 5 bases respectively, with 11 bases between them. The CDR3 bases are TGTGCCAGCAGTTCAGGGGTTGGAACCGGGGAGCTGTTTTTT. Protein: CASSSGVGTGELFF.

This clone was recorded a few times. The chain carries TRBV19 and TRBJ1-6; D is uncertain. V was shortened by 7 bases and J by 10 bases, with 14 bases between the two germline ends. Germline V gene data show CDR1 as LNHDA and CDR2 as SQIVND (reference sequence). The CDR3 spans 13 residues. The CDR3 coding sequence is TGTGCCAGTACGGGGATGGTTGACTCACCCCTCCACTTT. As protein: CASTGMVDSPLHF.

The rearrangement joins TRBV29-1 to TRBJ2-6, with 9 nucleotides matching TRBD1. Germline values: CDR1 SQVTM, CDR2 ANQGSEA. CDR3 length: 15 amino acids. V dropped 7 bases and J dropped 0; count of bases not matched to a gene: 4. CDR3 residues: CSATGGSSGANVLTF. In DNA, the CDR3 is TGCAGCGCGACAGGGGGGAGCTCTGGGGCCAACGTCCTGACTTTC. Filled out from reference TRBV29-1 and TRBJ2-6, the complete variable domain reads SAVISQKPSRDICQRGTSLTIQCQVDSQVTMMFWYRQQPGQSLTLIATANQGSEATYESGFVIDKFPISRPNLTFSTLTVSNMSPEDSSIYLCSATGGSSGANVLTFGAGSRLTVL.

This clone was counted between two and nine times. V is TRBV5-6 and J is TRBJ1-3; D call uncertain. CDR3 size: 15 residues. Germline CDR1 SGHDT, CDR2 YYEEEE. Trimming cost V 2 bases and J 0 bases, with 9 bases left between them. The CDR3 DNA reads TGTGCCAGCAGCTTAGGCACAGCCTCTGGAAACACCATATATTTT. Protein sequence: CASSLGTASGNTIYF.

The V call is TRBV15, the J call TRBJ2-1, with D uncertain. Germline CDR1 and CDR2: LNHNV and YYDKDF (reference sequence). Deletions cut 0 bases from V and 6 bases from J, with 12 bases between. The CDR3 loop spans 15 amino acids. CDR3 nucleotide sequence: TGTGCCACCAGCAGAGATACTCCAGGCCTCAATGAGCAGTTCTTC. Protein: CATSRDTPGLNEQFF. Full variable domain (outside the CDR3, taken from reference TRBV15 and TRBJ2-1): DAMVIQNPRYQVTQFGKPVTLSCSQTLNHNVMYWYQQKSSQAPKLLFHYYDKDFNNEADTPDNFQSRRPNTSFCFLDIRSPGLGDTAMYLCATSRDTPGLNEQFFGPGTRLTVL.

Written as DNA, the CDR3 is TGCGCCAGCAGCGCCTTGCCCGACAGTTTCTATGGCTACACCTTC. Translation gives CASSALPDSFYGYTF. This sequence joins TRBV5-1 and TRBJ1-2; TRBD1 is a possible D gene (5 bases). The CDR3 has 15 residues. Germline CDR1 is SGHRS and CDR2 is YFSETQ. V was clipped by 4 bases and J by 4 bases, with 17 bases between them.

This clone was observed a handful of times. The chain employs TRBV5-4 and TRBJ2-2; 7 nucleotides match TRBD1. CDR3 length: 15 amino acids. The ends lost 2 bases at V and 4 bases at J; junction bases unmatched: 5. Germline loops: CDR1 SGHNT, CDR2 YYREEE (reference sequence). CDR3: CASSLGGQFTGELFF. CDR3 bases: TGTGCCAGCAGCTTAGGGGGACAGTTCACCGGGGAGCTGTTTTTT.

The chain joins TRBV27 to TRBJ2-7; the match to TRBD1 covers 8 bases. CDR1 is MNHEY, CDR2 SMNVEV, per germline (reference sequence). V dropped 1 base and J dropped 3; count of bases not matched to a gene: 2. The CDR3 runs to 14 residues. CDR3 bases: TGTGCCAGCAGTTTATTGGGACAGGTCTACGAGCAGTACTTC. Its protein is CASSLLGQVYEQYF.

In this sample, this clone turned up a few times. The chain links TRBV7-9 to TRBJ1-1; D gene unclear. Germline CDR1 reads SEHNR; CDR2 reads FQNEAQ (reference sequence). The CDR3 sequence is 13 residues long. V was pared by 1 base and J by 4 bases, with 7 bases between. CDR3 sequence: CASSLDGLTEAFF. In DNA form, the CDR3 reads TGTGCCAGCAGCTTAGACGGACTCACTGAAGCTTTCTTT.

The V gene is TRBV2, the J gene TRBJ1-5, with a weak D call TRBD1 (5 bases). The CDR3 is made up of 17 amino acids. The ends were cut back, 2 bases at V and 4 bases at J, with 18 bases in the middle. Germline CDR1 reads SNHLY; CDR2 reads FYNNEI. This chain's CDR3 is CASSESGWGAGNQPQHF. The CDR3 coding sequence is TGTGCCAGCAGTGAATCGGGTTGGGGCGCAGGAAATCAGCCCCAGCATTTT.

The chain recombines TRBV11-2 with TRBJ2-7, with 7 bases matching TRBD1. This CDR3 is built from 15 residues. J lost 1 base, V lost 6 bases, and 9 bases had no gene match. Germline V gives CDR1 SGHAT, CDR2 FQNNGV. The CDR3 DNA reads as TGTGCCAGCAGGAGACTTGGGACAGCTTCCTACGAGCAGTACTTC. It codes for CASRRLGTASYEQYF.

CDR3 DNA: TGCAGCGGTGCTCAGACAGGGTCCGAGCAGTACTTC. As protein: CSGAQTGSEQYF. V is TRBV29-1 and J is TRBJ2-7; 7 nucleotides align to TRBD1. The germline V gene has CDR1 SQVTM and CDR2 ANQGSEA. The CDR3 has 12 residues. The junction had 9 bases not matched to a gene; V was cut back by 7 bases and J by 6 bases.

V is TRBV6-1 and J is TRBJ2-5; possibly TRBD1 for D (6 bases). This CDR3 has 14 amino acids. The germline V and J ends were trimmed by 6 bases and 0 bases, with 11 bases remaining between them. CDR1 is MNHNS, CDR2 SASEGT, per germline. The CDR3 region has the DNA TGTGCCAGCAGCAGACAGGTAGACCAAGAGACCCAGTACTTC. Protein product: CASSRQVDQETQYF.

Written as DNA, the CDR3 is TGTGCCAGCAGCCCCAGTCTCAGGGGGGCCTCTAACTATGGCTACACCTTC. Amino acids: CASSPSLRGASNYGYTF. V gene TRBV12-1 combines with J gene TRBJ1-2; the table gives TRBD1 as D, unverified against the DNA. TRBV12-1 is an annotated pseudogene. This CDR3 has 17 residues.

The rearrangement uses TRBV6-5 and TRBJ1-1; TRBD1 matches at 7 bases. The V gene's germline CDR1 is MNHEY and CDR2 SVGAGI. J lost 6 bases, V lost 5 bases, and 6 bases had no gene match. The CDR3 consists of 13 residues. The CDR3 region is CASSGWDSPEAFF. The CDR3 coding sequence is TGTGCCAGCAGTGGTTGGGACAGCCCTGAAGCTTTCTTT.